The 32 T cell receptor beta chains given below trace back to one sample, sequenced in a study of identical twins (dated by TCRdb to the mid-2010s). Library preparation used 5' RACE. Data came from an Illumina HiSeq 2000. TCRdb reprocessing: public reads trimmed at Q25 with fastp, clones called with MiXCR, in-frame beta chains kept. Each entry merges the rows of one CDR3 protein and shows their most common DNA and genes. This sample has 250,000 or so distinct CDR3 sequences in its table, and 9.5% to 15% of those were observed once. In total, the top ten clones hold roughly 4% of the sample. This sample was also put to use in a study of yellow fever vaccine responses in identical twins.

Sequenced sample: memory (CD45RO+) T cells sorted from blood. In light of the paper, this sample's cell subset or site label describes: CD45RO+ enriched T cells. These TCRs come from a woman aged 18-30 years in good health.

This clonotype has at least ten counts. The chain recombines TRBV7-9 with TRBJ2-7, with D tentatively TRBD1 (5 bases). Trimming stripped 5 bases from V and 6 bases from J, with 17 bases between. The CDR3 sequence is 14 residues long. The germline gives CDR1 SEHNR, CDR2 FQNEAQ (reference sequence). For the CDR3, the DNA is TGTGCCAGCAGCCCTCTAAGGGGTTCAGGCGAGCAGTACTTC. Translated, it gives CASSPLRGSGEQYF.

The CDR3 is CAISDGGRRTNTEAFF. Written as DNA, the CDR3 is TGTGCCATCAGTGATGGCGGTCGGCGGACAAACACTGAAGCTTTCTTT. V gene TRBV10-3 combines with J gene TRBJ1-1; tentative D call: TRBD1 (5 bases). Germline V gene data show CDR1 as ENHRY and CDR2 as SYGVKD. This CDR3 comprises 16 residues. V lost 3 bases, J lost 2 bases, and 16 bases lay in between.

This clonotype was detected ten times or more. The CDR3 coding sequence is TGTGCCAGCAGCTTACGACAGTTCCCCTACGAGCAGTACTTC. Translation: CASSLRQFPYEQYF. This chain connects TRBV7-8 to TRBJ2-7, with D tentatively TRBD1 (5 bases). CDR1 is SGHVS, CDR2 FQNEAQ, per germline. V lost 2 bases and J 2 bases, leaving 10 bases between the germline ends. The CDR3 sequence is 14 residues long. Complete variable domain (other parts from reference TRBV7-8 and TRBJ2-7): GAGVSQSPRYKVAKRGQDVALRCDPISGHVSLFWYQQALGQGPEFLTYFQNEAQLDKSGLPSDRFFAERPEGSVSTLKIQRTQQEDSAVYLCASSLRQFPYEQYFGPGTRLTVT.

In this sample, this clonotype turned up a few times. The chain links TRBV11-2 to TRBJ2-3; D not certain. The CDR3 is made up of 15 amino acids. The V end lost 0 bases, the J end lost 0 bases, and 7 bases lay between the germline ends. The germline V gene has CDR1 SGHAT and CDR2 FQNNGV. CDR3 in DNA: TGTGCCAGCAGCTTAGAAGGGTTTAGCACAGATACGCAGTATTTT. Its translation: CASSLEGFSTDTQYF.

At least ten counts were recorded for this clonotype. The J gene is TRBJ1-1, the V gene TRBV29-1; no definite D call. The germline V gene has CDR1 SQVTM and CDR2 ANQGSEA. This CDR3 spans 13 amino acids. V lost 8 bases and J 5 bases, leaving 18 bases between the germline ends. The CDR3 coding sequence is TGCAGCTATGTGATGACCGCGGGGACTGAAGCTTTCTTT. Translating gives CSYVMTAGTEAFF.

This clonotype was counted a few times. The chain employs TRBV7-8 and TRBJ1-5; D is possibly TRBD1 (5 bases). Per germline, CDR1 SGHVS and CDR2 FQNEAQ. Trimming took 1 base from V and 3 from J, leaving 13 bases between them. The CDR3 covers 16 residues. Here the CDR3 reads CASSLGGYRNNQPQHF. CDR3 in DNA: TGTGCCAGCAGCTTAGGGGGCTATAGGAACAATCAGCCCCAGCATTTT.

J is TRBJ1-3 and V is TRBV12-3 or TRBV12-4, with D maybe TRBD1 (5 bases). This CDR3 has 15 amino acids. Trimming removed 2 bases at V and 6 bases at J, with 14 bases between. CDR3 sequence reads: CASSLSPTVTNTIYF. The CDR3 DNA reads as TGTGCCAGCAGTTTATCTCCGACAGTCACAAACACCATATATTTT.

This chain joins TRBV10-3 and TRBJ2-5, with 9 bases fitting TRBD2. This CDR3 has 12 residues. V dropped 10 bases and J dropped 5; count of bases not matched to a gene: 5. Germline V gives CDR1 ENHRY, CDR2 SYGVKD. CDR3 protein: CATGTSWETQYF. CDR3 nucleotide sequence: TGTGCCACCGGGACTAGCTGGGAGACCCAGTACTTC.

This clonotype occurred a few times. The chain carries TRBV4-1 and TRBJ2-4; tentatively, D is TRBD2 (5 bases). This CDR3 region has 22 residues. Germline CDR1 and CDR2: MGHRA and YSYEKL. Between the trimmed V and J ends, which lost 0 bases and 0 bases, there was a span of 27 bases. The CDR3 reads CASSQDLIWETGLGLAKNIQYF. CDR3 DNA sequence: TGCGCCAGCAGCCAAGATTTGATATGGGAGACCGGCCTCGGTCTAGCCAAAAACATTCAGTACTTC.

This clonotype was observed at least ten times. The chain joins TRBV5-1 to TRBJ1-5; D unclear. V was cut by 4 bases and J by 2 bases, with 13 bases left in between. CDR3 size: 15 residues. Germline assignment: CDR1 SGHRS and CDR2 YFSETQ. The CDR3 loop reads CASSPDPAGNQPQHF. The CDR3 DNA sequence: TGCGCCAGCAGCCCTGACCCAGCAGGCAATCAGCCCCAGCATTTT.

This clonotype appeared a few times. The J gene is TRBJ2-3, the V gene TRBV20-1; 13 nucleotides agree with TRBD2. The CDR3 loop spans 17 amino acids. V was clipped by 5 bases and J by 0 bases; unmatched bases: 8. Germline V gives CDR1 DFQATT, CDR2 SNEGSKA (reference sequence). CDR3 sequence (DNA): TGCAGTGCTGGGACTAGCGGGGTTCCCGGTAGCACAGATACGCAGTATTTT. Protein sequence: CSAGTSGVPGSTDTQYF.

This clonotype came up many times. The rearrangement links TRBV4-3 to TRBJ2-1; unclear D gene. The germline V gene has CDR1 LGHNA and CDR2 YSLEER. V was pared by 0 bases and J by 3 bases, with 12 bases between. The length of the CDR3 is 16 residues. CDR3 residues: CASSQDQLLGYNEQFF. The CDR3 nucleotides read TGCGCCAGCAGCCAAGATCAGTTGCTGGGCTACAATGAGCAGTTCTTC.

V usage is TRBV7-2 and J usage is TRBJ2-2; possible D gene TRBD2, 5 bases. The CDR3 consists of 14 residues. Germline CDR1 reads SGHTA; CDR2 reads FQGNSA. V dropped 1 base and J dropped 5 bases, with 8 bases sitting between them. In DNA, the CDR3 is TGTGCCAGCAGCTTAGGACGCGGGACCGGGGAGCTGTTTTTT. This gives the protein CASSLGRGTGELFF.

This clonotype was seen a handful of times. This sequence joins TRBV4-3 and TRBJ2-7; D gene ambiguous. Per germline, CDR1 LGHNA and CDR2 YSLEER. Trimming took off 0 bases at V and 1 base at J, with 13 bases between the two ends. The CDR3 contains 16 residues. CDR3 coding DNA: TGCGCCAGCAGCCAAGATCCCACCGGGCAATCCTACGAGCAGTACTTC. Its protein is CASSQDPTGQSYEQYF.

V and J are TRBV3-1 and TRBJ1-6; the D gene is possibly TRBD1 (5 bases). With 3 bases removed from V and 7 bases from J, the gap between germline ends came to 13 bases. The CDR3 totals 15 residues. The germline V gene has CDR1 LGHDT and CDR2 YNNKEL (reference sequence). CDR3 loop: CASSHPPGPNSPLHF. The DNA of the CDR3 is TGTGCCAGCAGCCATCCACCGGGACCCAATTCACCCCTCCACTTT.

This clonotype was detected a few times. The chain links TRBV7-2 to TRBJ2-5, with D possibly being TRBD2 (6 bases). Germline loops: CDR1 SGHTA, CDR2 FQGNSA. V lost 8 bases and J lost 6, with 19 bases in between. The CDR3 runs 14 residues. Here the CDR3 DNA reads TGTGCCAGCTATGGGGGAGGAATCGTCAAGACCCAGTACTTC. Residues: CASYGGGIVKTQYF. The full variable domain, completed using reference TRBV7-2 and TRBJ2-5, is GAGVSQSPSNKVTEKGKDVELRCDPISGHTALYWYRQSLGQGLEFLIYFQGNSAPDKSGLPSDRFSAERTGGSVSTLTIQRTQQEDSAVYLCASYGGGIVKTQYFGPGTRLLVL.

V is TRBV7-8 and J is TRBJ1-5; maybe TRBD1 (5 bases). The CDR3 has 18 residues. The V gene lost 3 bases and the J gene lost 0 bases, with 18 bases spanning the gap. Germline CDR1 reads SGHVS; CDR2 reads FQNEAQ. CDR3 residues: CASSFRQIQQDSNQPQHF. Written as DNA, the CDR3 is TGTGCCAGCAGCTTTCGACAGATCCAACAGGATAGCAATCAGCCCCAGCATTTT.

Only a few counts were recorded for this clonotype. The chain carries TRBV25-1 and TRBJ2-5; TRBD1 might be the D (6 bases). The V gene lost 3 bases and the J gene lost 3 bases, with 14 bases spanning the gap. CDR1 and CDR2 (germline): MGHDK, SYGVNS. The CDR3 consists of 15 residues. The CDR3 DNA sequence: TGTGCCAGCAGTGACCCCCGGACAGCCGAAGAGACCCAGTACTTC. Translating it yields CASSDPRTAEETQYF.

This clonotype was seen a few times. This chain links TRBV20-1 with TRBJ1-1, with D possibly matching TRBD1 (5 bases). The V and J ends lost 7 bases and 1 base respectively, with 13 bases between them. Per the germline V gene, CDR1 is DFQATT and CDR2 is SNEGSKA (reference sequence). The CDR3 length is 13 residues. CDR3 sequence: CSVQRGKNTEAFF. The CDR3 region has the DNA TGCAGTGTCCAGAGGGGAAAGAACACTGAAGCTTTCTTT.

This chain uses TRBV12-3 or TRBV12-4 with TRBJ1-2; 7 positions match TRBD1. The V and J ends lost 10 bases and 8 bases, in that order; junction bases with no gene match: 10. This CDR3 has 12 residues. The CDR3 DNA sequence: TGTGCCACCCAGGGAGGGGGCCGCGGCTACACCTTC. Its translation is CATQGGGRGYTF.

V usage is TRBV6-1 and J usage is TRBJ2-7; a weak D match, TRBD1 (6 bases). Germline CDR1 and CDR2: MNHNS and SASEGT. This CDR3 is built from 16 residues. V was pared by 6 bases and J by 2 bases, with 20 bases between. CDR3 sequence reads: CASSPSGQRHAYEQYF. The CDR3 coding sequence is TGTGCCAGCAGCCCCTCCGGACAGCGACACGCCTACGAGCAGTACTTC.

This chain joins TRBV12-3 or TRBV12-4 and TRBJ2-3, with D uncertain. The CDR3 is 12 residues long. V dropped 10 bases and J dropped 2 bases, with 10 bases sitting between them. CDR3 in amino acids: CATRANTDTQYF. The CDR3 nucleotides read TGTGCCACCCGGGCGAACACAGATACGCAGTATTTT.

The J gene is TRBJ2-1, the V gene TRBV24-1, with 7 bases aligning to TRBD1. The CDR3 spans 15 residues. V lost 5 bases and J lost 2; bases outside the gene matches: 5. CDR1 is KGHDR, CDR2 SFDVKD, per germline. CDR3 nucleotides: TGTGCCACCAGTGGGCCGGGACAGCCCTACAATGAGCAGTTCTTC. This codes for CATSGPGQPYNEQFF.

This clonotype was observed a few times. The chain has TRBV4-3 and TRBJ2-3, with 8 bases that match TRBD2. There are 17 residues in the CDR3. J gave up 0 bases and V 4 bases, and 9 bases lay outside the gene matches. Germline V CDR1 and CDR2: LGHNA, YSLEER. In nucleotides, the CDR3 is TGCGCCAGCAGCCCCGGGGGGGCGTGGACGAGCACAGATACGCAGTATTTT. Its protein product is CASSPGGAWTSTDTQYF.

The J gene is TRBJ2-2, the V gene TRBV27; D gene uncertain. Germline loops: CDR1 MNHEY, CDR2 SMNVEV (reference sequence). With 3 bases removed from V and 0 bases from J, the gap between germline ends came to 8 bases. The CDR3 length is 15 residues. The CDR3 sequence is CASSLELTNTGELFF. The CDR3, as DNA: TGTGCCAGCAGTTTGGAACTGACGAACACCGGGGAGCTGTTTTTT.

This clonotype came up many times. The chain couples TRBV28 to TRBJ2-1; 7 bases agree with TRBD1. The V and J ends lost 7 bases and 3 bases, in that order; junction bases with no gene match: 9. CDR3 length: 15 residues. Looked up from germline, CDR1 is MDHEN and CDR2 is SYDVKM. The CDR3 is CASICRDSVYNEQFF. CDR3 coding DNA: TGTGCCAGCATCTGCCGGGACAGTGTCTACAATGAGCAGTTCTTC.

The chain uses TRBV7-2 and TRBJ2-1; a weak D match, TRBD2 (6 bases). Trimming took 5 bases from V and 9 from J, leaving 11 bases between them. CDR1 and CDR2 from the germline V gene are SGHTA and FQGNSA. This CDR3 is 12 amino acids long. This CDR3 reads CASSILATEQFF. CDR3 sequence (DNA): TGTGCCAGCAGCATCCTAGCGACTGAGCAGTTCTTC.

This clonotype has just a few counts. The J gene is TRBJ1-1, the V gene TRBV12-3 or TRBV12-4; D remains ambiguous. V dropped 2 bases and J dropped 8 bases, with 9 bases sitting between them. The CDR3 totals 12 residues. The CDR3 loop reads CASSLSRWEAFF. DNA for the CDR3: TGTGCCAGCAGTTTATCGAGGTGGGAAGCTTTCTTT.

The chain employs TRBV6-1 and TRBJ2-7, with unresolved D. This CDR3 comprises 13 residues. V was shortened by 6 bases and J by 7 bases, with 16 bases between the two germline ends. Germline V gene sequence: CDR1 MNHNS, CDR2 SASEGT. This CDR3 is CASSITRVSEQYF. CDR3 DNA sequence: TGTGCCAGCAGCATAACAAGGGTCTCTGAGCAGTACTTC.

This clonotype was counted many times. The rearrangement uses TRBV29-1 and TRBJ1-2; TRBD1 agrees at 7 bases. Germline V lookup: CDR1 SQVTM, CDR2 ANQGSEA. CDR3 length equals 13 residues. Trimming removed 7 bases from V and 8 bases from J; junction bases left unmatched: 13. The DNA of the CDR3 is TGCAGCGCCGACGGGCCAGGGGGGGACGGCTACACCTTC. The encoded protein is CSADGPGGDGYTF.

The chain joins TRBV25-1 to TRBJ1-3, with D unresolved. The CDR3 spans 15 residues. Per germline, CDR1 MGHDK and CDR2 SYGVNS. V was cut by 4 bases and J by 2 bases, with 12 bases left in between. CDR3 loop: CASSAYSGAGNTIYF. The CDR3 nucleotides are TGTGCCAGCAGTGCTTATAGTGGGGCTGGAAACACCATATATTTT.

This clonotype was found a few times. The rearrangement joins TRBV20-1 to TRBJ2-1, with TRBD1 matching 11 bases. J gave up 6 bases and V 3 bases, and 4 bases lay outside the gene matches. This CDR3 has 14 amino acids. Germline V gene data show CDR1 as DFQATT and CDR2 as SNEGSKA (reference sequence). CDR3 loop: CSARGGTGGNEQFF. Here the CDR3 DNA reads TGCAGTGCTAGGGGCGGGACAGGGGGCAATGAGCAGTTCTTC.